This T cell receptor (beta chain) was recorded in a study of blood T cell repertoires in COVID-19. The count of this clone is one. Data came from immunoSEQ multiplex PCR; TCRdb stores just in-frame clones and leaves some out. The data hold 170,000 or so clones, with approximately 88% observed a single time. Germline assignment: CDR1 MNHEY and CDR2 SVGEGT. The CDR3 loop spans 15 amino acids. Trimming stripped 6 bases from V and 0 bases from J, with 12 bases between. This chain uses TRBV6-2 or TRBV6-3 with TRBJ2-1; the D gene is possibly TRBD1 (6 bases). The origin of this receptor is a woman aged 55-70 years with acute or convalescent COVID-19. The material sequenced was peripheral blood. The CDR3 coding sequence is TGTGCCAGCAGCCCCACAGGGAGCTCCTACAATGAGCAGTTCTTC. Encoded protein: CASSPTGSSYNEQFF.